Listed below are T cell receptor beta chains from one sample, sequenced in a study of neurological immune-mediated disorders. TCRdb independently ran MiXCR on the 5' RACE reads; one entry per CDR3 protein. The table shows about 84,000 distinct CDR3 sequences, with 10% occurring only once. Sequenced input: PBMCs. The receptor source for this set is a middle-aged man in good health. CDR3s include the opening cysteine and the closing phenylalanine or tryptophan. D genes are given only for firm matches. Clone sizes are given selectively: once, few, many, or a class where the clone is expanded.

V gene	D gene	clone size	J gene	CDR3 protein	CDR3 DNA
TRBV5-6	TRBD1	many	TRBJ1-1	CASSLALTGVNTEAFF	TGTGCCAGCAGCCTAGCCCTGACAGGGGTGAACACTGAAGCTTTCTTT
TRBV5-1	TRBD2	.	TRBJ2-1	CASSLASLAGGGNEQFF	TGCGCCAGCAGCTTAGCTTCCCTAGCGGGGGGCGGGAATGAGCAGTTCTTC
TRBV5-6	TRBD1	many	TRBJ1-5	CASSPRTGAQPQHF	TGTGCCAGCAGCCCCCGGACAGGGGCCCAGCCCCAGCATTTT
TRBV21-1	.	many	TRBJ2-7	CASSKGGVPYEQYF	TGTGCCAGCAGCAAAGGTGGGGTGCCCTACGAGCAGTACTTC
TRBV29-1	TRBD1	many	TRBJ1-5	CSVSGTENQPQHF	TGCAGCGTTTCCGGGACAGAAAATCAGCCCCAGCATTTT
TRBV5-1	TRBD1	many	TRBJ1-5	CASSLGTGLNEQPQHF	TGCGCCAGCAGCTTGGGGACAGGGTTGAATGAACAGCCCCAGCATTTT
TRBV27	.	many	TRBJ2-7	CASSYQGYYEQYF	TGTGCCAGCAGTTATCAGGGTTACTACGAGCAGTACTTC
TRBV5-1	.	many	TRBJ2-7	CASSRDTSSYEQYF	TGCGCCAGCAGCCGGGACACGAGCTCCTACGAGCAGTACTTC
TRBV12-3/TRBV12-4	.	many	TRBJ1-2	CASSGTGANYGYTF	TGTGCCAGCAGTGGGACGGGAGCTAACTATGGCTACACCTTC
TRBV20-1	TRBD2	many	TRBJ2-2	CSARPSGSIDTGELFF	TGCAGTGCTAGACCCAGCGGGAGTATCGACACCGGGGAGCTGTTTTTT
TRBV24-1	.	many	TRBJ1-2	CAPPELRGRANYGYTF	TGTGCCCCACCAGAGCTTCGGGGCAGAGCTAACTATGGCTACACCTTC
TRBV20-1	.	many	TRBJ2-1	CSARALNSYNEQFF	TGCAGTGCTAGAGCCTTAAATTCCTACAATGAGCAGTTCTTC
TRBV20-1	TRBD1	many	TRBJ1-6	CSAPGQGGSPLHF	TGCAGTGCTCCCGGACAGGGGGGCTCACCCCTCCACTTT
TRBV5-1	.	many	TRBJ2-7	CASSLTLLSGEQYF	TGCGCCAGCAGCTTGACCCTTTTGTCGGGCGAGCAGTACTTC
TRBV20-1	.	many	TRBJ2-2	CSATPGRTGELFF	TGCAGTGCTACTCCGGGCCGGACCGGGGAGCTGTTTTTT
TRBV27	.	.	TRBJ1-5	CASSTRGSQPQHF	TGTGCCAGCAGTACAAGGGGAAGTCAGCCCCAGCATTTT
TRBV12-3/TRBV12-4	.	many	TRBJ2-3	CARRTEVTDTQYF	TGTGCCAGAAGGACAGAGGTCACAGATACGCAGTATTTT
TRBV7-9	TRBD1	.	TRBJ2-1	CASSPRDRASYNEQFF	TGTGCCAGCAGCCCCCGGGACAGGGCCTCCTACAATGAGCAGTTCTTC
TRBV5-1	.	many	TRBJ2-4	CASSLQGGIQYF	TGCGCCAGCAGCTTACAGGGAGGCATTCAGTACTTC
TRBV5-6	.	many	TRBJ2-1	CASSSTGSGSEQFF	TGTGCCAGCAGCTCCACGGGGTCCGGGAGTGAGCAGTTCTTC
TRBV9	TRBD2	many	TRBJ2-2	CASSGTSGRIRGGELFF	TGTGCCAGCAGCGGGACTAGCGGGAGAATTAGGGGCGGGGAGCTGTTTTTT
TRBV5-1	.	.	TRBJ2-2	CASSLVAGVNTGELFF	TGCGCCAGCAGCTTGGTAGCTGGGGTGAACACCGGGGAGCTGTTTTTT
TRBV6-1	TRBD2	many	TRBJ2-1	CASSEQWASGRGNEQFF	TGTGCCAGCAGTGAACAGTGGGCTAGCGGGAGAGGAAATGAGCAGTTCTTC
TRBV18	.	.	TRBJ2-1	CASSLSSHNEQFF	TGTGCCAGCTCACTAAGCTCCCACAATGAGCAGTTCTTC
TRBV7-8	.	.	TRBJ2-4	CASSLVGGVDIQYF	TGTGCCAGCAGCTTAGTGGGGGGCGTTGACATTCAGTACTTC
TRBV5-1	TRBD1	many	TRBJ2-3	CASSLGQGASPTDTQYF	TGCGCCAGCAGCTTGGGACAGGGGGCTTCACCTACAGATACGCAGTATTTT
TRBV5-5	TRBD1	many	TRBJ1-6	CASSSRTGGDNSPLHF	TGTGCCAGCAGCTCCAGGACAGGGGGGGATAATTCACCCCTCCACTTT
TRBV7-9	.	many	TRBJ1-4	CASSYYRDPTNEKLFF	TGTGCCAGCAGTTATTACCGGGATCCAACTAATGAAAAACTGTTTTTT
TRBV2	.	many	TRBJ1-1	CASLGDHTEAFF	TGTGCCAGCCTGGGGGATCATACTGAAGCTTTCTTT
TRBV19	TRBD2	many	TRBJ2-2	CASSPKGVAGTTGELFF	TGTGCCAGTAGTCCCAAAGGGGTAGCGGGAACCACCGGGGAGCTGTTTTTT
TRBV6-4	.	few	TRBJ2-1	CASSDSDSNEQFF	TGTGCCAGCAGTGACTCGGACAGCAATGAGCAGTTCTTC
TRBV7-3	.	many	TRBJ1-4	CASSLNGDGRDEKLFF	TGTGCCAGCAGCTTAAACGGGGATGGCAGGGACGAAAAACTGTTTTTT
TRBV3-1	TRBD2	many	TRBJ2-5	CASSQSLAGVETQYF	TGTGCCAGCAGCCAGTCGCTAGCGGGAGTGGAGACCCAGTACTTC
TRBV15	.	many	TRBJ2-1	CATSVRGLYNEQFF	TGTGCCACCAGCGTCCGAGGACTGTACAATGAGCAGTTCTTC
TRBV5-1	.	many	TRBJ2-1	CASSWNPDQYNEQFF	TGCGCCAGCAGCTGGAACCCGGACCAATACAATGAGCAGTTCTTC